A single sample gave rise to the 9 T cell receptor beta chains below, sequenced in a study of beta chain features in type 1 diabetes. Expressed TCRB transcripts were sequenced after all isolated RNA was converted to cDNA. Repertoires were generated with immunoSEQ multiplex PCR, while TCRdb's copy carries only in-frame clones and drops some. This sample has a few hundred thousand clones, with roughly 15% found just once. Sequencing was performed on naive CD4+ T cells from blood. These receptors were collected from a woman aged 18 to 35 in good health.

This clone was seen a handful of times. The gene calls are TRBV28 and TRBJ2-3; possible D gene TRBD2, 5 bases. CDR1 is MDHEN, CDR2 SYDVKM, per germline. V was clipped by 6 bases and J by 6 bases, with 19 bases between them. This CDR3 has 15 amino acids. This CDR3 is CASRAWRTEADTQYF. CDR3 coding DNA: TGTGCCAGCAGGGCCTGGAGGACCGAAGCCGATACGCAGTATTTT.

The chain joins TRBV11-2 to TRBJ2-7; 7 bases agree with TRBD1. Unmatched junction bases numbered 10, after V lost 6 bases and J lost 5 bases. CDR1 SGHAT and CDR2 FQNNGV come from the germline V gene. This CDR3 is built from 14 residues. CDR3 region: CASRPIRQGNEQYF. CDR3 coding DNA: TGTGCCAGCAGACCCATCCGACAGGGTAACGAGCAGTACTTC.

The V call is TRBV27, the J call TRBJ2-5; perhaps TRBD1 as D (5 bases). The CDR3 runs 14 residues. V was shortened by 3 bases and J by 5 bases, with 13 bases between the two germline ends. Germline lookup yields CDR1 MNHEY and CDR2 SMNVEV (reference sequence). The CDR3 sequence: CASSFSRVSETQYF. The CDR3, as DNA: TGTGCCAGCAGTTTTTCCAGGGTTTCGGAGACCCAGTACTTC.

The chain joins TRBV7-2 to TRBJ2-5, with TRBD1 identical over 9 bases. The CDR3 extends over 13 amino acids. V trimming: 4 bases; J trimming: 5 bases; junction bases outside the gene matches: 2. Per the germline V gene, CDR1 is SGHTA and CDR2 is FQGNSA. The CDR3 DNA follows: TGTGCCAGCAGCTGGGACAGGGTGGAGACCCAGTACTTC. Protein: CASSWDRVETQYF.

The chain employs TRBV7-8 and TRBJ2-2, with D uncertain. The CDR3 spans 16 residues. Trimming cost V 3 bases and J 0 bases, with 11 bases left between them. Germline assignment: CDR1 SGHVS and CDR2 FQNEAQ. The CDR3 nucleotides are TGTGCCAGCAGCTTTCGATCCTACCCGAACACCGGGGAGCTGTTTTTT. Its protein is CASSFRSYPNTGELFF.

This clone was found a few times. The chain carries TRBV18 and TRBJ1-1; D might be TRBD1 (6 bases). Germline V gene lookup returns CDR1 KGHSH and CDR2 LQKENI. Trimming pared 3 bases from V and 7 bases from J, leaving 15 bases between. This CDR3 contains 14 residues. The CDR3 is CASSPYRQELEAFF. The CDR3 coding sequence is TGTGCCAGCTCACCCTATCGACAGGAACTTGAAGCTTTCTTT.

This clone was seen more than once but under ten times. The chain uses TRBV29-1 and TRBJ1-2; TRBD1 is a possible D gene (6 bases). V gave up 2 bases and J gave up 8 bases, with 15 bases separating them. The CDR3 loop spans 13 amino acids. Looked up from germline, CDR1 is SQVTM and CDR2 is ANQGSEA. CDR3 nucleotides: TGCAGCGTTGAAAGGACAGCCTTAGAGGGCTACACCTTC. This sequence encodes CSVERTALEGYTF.

The genes are TRBV30 and TRBJ1-3; no definite D call. The germline CDR1 and CDR2 sequences are GTSNPN and SVGIG (reference sequence). Trimming took off 4 bases at V and 4 bases at J, with 5 bases between the two ends. This CDR3 is 11 amino acids long. The CDR3 DNA is TGTGCCTGGACGTCCGGAAACACCATATATTTT. Protein: CAWTSGNTIYF.

V usage is TRBV18 and J usage is TRBJ2-7; 10 bases map to TRBD2. The CDR3 loop spans 14 amino acids. With 7 bases clipped from V and 3 bases from J, the junction kept 6 bases outside the gene matches. CDR1 and CDR2 from the germline V gene are KGHSH and LQKENI. The CDR3 nucleotides read TGTGCCAGCTTACAAGGACTAGCGGACTACGAGCAGTACTTC. Protein: CASLQGLADYEQYF.